These 19 T cell receptor beta chains were sequenced from one sample in a study of shared clonotypes between healthy human individuals. TCRdb keeps only in-frame clones here, not all; method: immunoSEQ multiplex PCR. The sample has about 2.2 million clones, 93% seen once. Terminally differentiated effector memory CD45RA+ cells were excluded from the naive CD8 cells, which were CD45RO-negative and positively selected for CCR7. Material for sequencing was naive CD8+ T cells from PBMCs. The source of these receptors is a man aged 18 to 29 in good health. Some clones in this sample may be carry-over from other donors' samples.

The J gene is TRBJ2-1, the V gene TRBV4-1; 11 bases map to TRBD2. The CDR3 runs 14 residues. Germline V gene sequence: CDR1 MGHRA, CDR2 YSYEKL. Trimming removed 5 bases from V and 5 bases from J; junction bases left unmatched: 2. The CDR3 is CASSSSGRNNEQFF. The CDR3 region has the DNA TGCGCCAGCAGCTCTAGCGGGAGGAACAATGAGCAGTTCTTC.

V gene TRBV28 combines with J gene TRBJ2-7; a weak D match, TRBD1 (6 bases). The CDR3 runs 14 residues. From germline, CDR1 is MDHEN and CDR2 SYDVKM. Between the trimmed V and J ends, which lost 6 bases and 3 bases, there was a span of 15 bases. CDR3 protein: CASSPAGTNYEQYF. As DNA, the CDR3 is TGTGCCAGCAGCCCAGCCGGGACAAACTACGAGCAGTACTTC.

About this clone itself: Other DNA sequences from this sample encode an identical CDR3 as well. The CDR3 bases are TGTGCCAGCAGTTTATCAGGGGGTTGGTCCTACGAGCAGTACTTC. It is translated as CASSLSGGWSYEQYF. This chain connects TRBV27 to TRBJ2-7; perhaps TRBD1 as D (6 bases). CDR1 MNHEY and CDR2 SMNVEV come from the germline V gene (reference sequence). The V and J ends lost 0 bases and 1 base respectively, with 10 bases between them. The CDR3 spans 15 residues.

V gene TRBV9 combines with J gene TRBJ2-7, with D possibly being TRBD1 (6 bases). Trimming took 3 bases from V and 4 from J, leaving 17 bases between them. Germline V gene data show CDR1 as SGDLS and CDR2 as YYNGEE. This CDR3 is 15 amino acids long. The CDR3 nucleotides are TGTGCCAGCAGCGCAACAGGGTTGGGTTTATACGAGCAGTACTTC. Translated, it gives CASSATGLGLYEQYF.

In this sample, this clone turned up once. The V and J genes are TRBV12-5 and TRBJ2-1, with D perhaps given as TRBD1 or TRBD2 (5 bases each). Germline assignment: CDR1 LGHNT and CDR2 FRNRAP. V was clipped by 4 bases and J by 10 bases, with 8 bases between them. This CDR3 region has 11 residues. The CDR3 nucleotides read TGTGCTAGTGGTTGGGACGGGGAGCAGTTCTTC. It translates to CASGWDGEQFF.

V is TRBV5-6 and J is TRBJ2-7, with 9 bases that match TRBD2. The CDR3 has 15 residues. V lost 0 bases, J lost 4 bases, and 5 bases stayed unmatched. Germline V gives CDR1 SGHDT, CDR2 YYEEEE. The CDR3 DNA reads TGTGCCAGCAGCTTGGGGCTAGCGGGACCTTACGAGCAGTACTTC. Translating gives CASSLGLAGPYEQYF.

The chain couples TRBV7-9 to TRBJ2-1; unclear D gene. The CDR3 runs to 15 residues. CDR1 is SEHNR and CDR2 is FQNEAQ in the germline V gene (reference sequence). Trimming took off 3 bases at V and 2 bases at J, with 11 bases between the two ends. CDR3 protein: CASSLGGYAYNEQFF. The CDR3 DNA is TGTGCCAGCAGCTTGGGCGGATACGCCTACAATGAGCAGTTCTTC.

Written as DNA, the CDR3 is TGTGCCAGCAGCGTAGGAGCTAGTATCTACGAGCAGTACTTC. This gives the protein CASSVGASIYEQYF. This chain joins TRBV9 and TRBJ2-7; D not certain. The V gene's germline CDR1 is SGDLS and CDR2 YYNGEE. V was shortened by 0 bases and J by 3 bases, with 10 bases between the two germline ends. The CDR3 covers 14 residues.

The CDR3 is CSTQDGGTGELFF. Here the CDR3 DNA reads TGCAGTACCCAAGACGGGGGGACCGGGGAGCTGTTTTTT. The chain joins TRBV29-1 to TRBJ2-2; 7 bases map to TRBD2. In germline, CDR1 is SQVTM, CDR2 ANQGSEA. CDR3 length equals 13 residues.

This sequence joins TRBV27 and TRBJ2-7; 9 positions match TRBD2. Germline assignment: CDR1 MNHEY and CDR2 SMNVEV (reference sequence). The CDR3 covers 16 residues. Trimming took 0 bases from V and 3 from J; bases not matched to a gene: 6. The CDR3, as DNA: TGTGCCAGCAGTTTATCGTTAGCGGGAGCCGGCTACGAGCAGTACTTC. Residues: CASSLSLAGAGYEQYF.

The rearrangement joins TRBV7-9 to TRBJ2-3, with 9 bases aligning to TRBD2. V was clipped by 4 bases and J by 6 bases; unmatched bases: 20. CDR3 length: 19 residues. CDR1 and CDR2 (germline): SEHNR, FQNEAQ (reference sequence). The CDR3 is CASSSYYRRGGLAADTQYF. Written as DNA, the CDR3 is TGTGCCAGCAGCTCGTATTATCGGAGGGGGGGACTAGCAGCGGATACGCAGTATTTT.

This rearrangement joins TRBV5-5 to TRBJ2-5; D gene ambiguous. The CDR3 is 16 amino acids. Germline V lookup: CDR1 SGHKS, CDR2 YYEKEE (reference sequence). V was cut by 4 bases and J by 4 bases, with 20 bases left in between. CDR3 DNA: TGTGCCAGCAGCCCACCGGGCTTTGGCGGTCGAGAGACCCAGTACTTC. Its translation: CASSPPGFGGRETQYF.

The chain carries TRBV10-2 and TRBJ2-5; TRBD2 agrees at 12 bases. The germline gives CDR1 WSHSY, CDR2 SAAADI. The CDR3 consists of 15 residues. V shed 8 bases and J 5 bases; nucleotides not matched to a gene: 9. The chain's CDR3 is CASGLTSGRGETQYF. Here the CDR3 DNA reads TGCGCCAGCGGCTTGACTAGCGGGAGAGGGGAGACCCAGTACTTC.

This clone has only one observation. The chain uses TRBV7-3 and TRBJ2-1, with D tentatively TRBD1 (5 bases). This CDR3 spans 15 amino acids. Germline assignment: CDR1 SGHTA and CDR2 FQGTGA. With 0 bases removed from V and 8 bases from J, the gap between germline ends came to 14 bases. CDR3 residues: CASSLTRRGPHEQFF. Written as DNA, the CDR3 is TGTGCCAGCAGCTTAACGAGAAGGGGTCCCCATGAGCAGTTCTTC.

The chain carries TRBV5-8 and TRBJ2-7, with 9 bases that match TRBD1. J lost 2 bases, V lost 3 bases, and 6 bases had no gene match. Germline V CDR1 and CDR2: SGHTS, YDEGEE. The CDR3 loop spans 15 amino acids. CDR3 sequence (DNA): TGTGCCAGCAGCTGGGGACAGGGAGGACCCTACGAGCAGTACTTC. This translates into CASSWGQGGPYEQYF.

On this clone itself: Other DNA variants within this sample encode the same CDR3. The chain has TRBV9 and TRBJ2-3; D gene uncertain. CDR1 is SGDLS, CDR2 YYNGEE, per germline. CDR3 size: 12 residues. The V and J ends lost 0 bases and 6 bases respectively, with 5 bases between them. In nucleotides, the CDR3 is TGTGCCAGCAGCGTAGGATCCGATACGCAGTATTTT. Its translation: CASSVGSDTQYF.

The CDR3 nucleotides are TGTGCCAGCAGGGCCGACTACATGTTTGCGGATGAAAAACTGTTTTTT. It yields the protein CASRADYMFADEKLFF. This rearrangement joins TRBV2 to TRBJ1-4, with D unclear. The germline V gene has CDR1 SNHLY and CDR2 FYNNEI. The CDR3 spans 16 residues. V was trimmed by 6 bases and J by 6 bases, leaving 20 bases between them.

V and J are TRBV28 and TRBJ2-7; 13 nucleotides line up with TRBD2. Germline V gives CDR1 MDHEN, CDR2 SYDVKM. J was trimmed by 3 bases and V by 5 bases; bases with no gene match: 4. This CDR3 is built from 15 residues. CDR3 in DNA: TGTGCCAGCAGTGGGACTAGCGGGATCGTCTACGAGCAGTACTTC. Its translation is CASSGTSGIVYEQYF.

Here the CDR3 DNA reads TGTGCCAGCAGCACCGAGGACAGGCGCTACGAGCAGTACTTC. Its protein is CASSTEDRRYEQYF. V is TRBV7-9 and J is TRBJ2-7; 7 bases agree with TRBD1. CDR1 SEHNR and CDR2 FQNEAQ come from the germline V gene (reference sequence). The CDR3 totals 14 residues. The junction had 7 bases not matched to a gene; V was cut back by 5 bases and J by 3 bases.